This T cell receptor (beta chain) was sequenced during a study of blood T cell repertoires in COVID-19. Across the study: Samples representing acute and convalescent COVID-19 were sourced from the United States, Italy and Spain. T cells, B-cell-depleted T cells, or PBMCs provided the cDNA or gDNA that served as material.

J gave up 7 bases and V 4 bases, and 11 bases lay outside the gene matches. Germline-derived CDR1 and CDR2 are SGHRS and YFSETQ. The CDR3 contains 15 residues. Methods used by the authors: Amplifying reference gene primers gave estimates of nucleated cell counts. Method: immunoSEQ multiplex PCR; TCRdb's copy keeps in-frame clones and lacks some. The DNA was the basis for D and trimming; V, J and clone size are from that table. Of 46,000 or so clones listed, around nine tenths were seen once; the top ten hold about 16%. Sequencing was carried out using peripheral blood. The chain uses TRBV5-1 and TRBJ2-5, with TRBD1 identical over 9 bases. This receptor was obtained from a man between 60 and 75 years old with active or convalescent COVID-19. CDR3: CASSRDRGTEGTQYF. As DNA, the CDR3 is TGCGCCAGCAGCAGAGACAGGGGGACGGAAGGGACCCAGTACTTC.